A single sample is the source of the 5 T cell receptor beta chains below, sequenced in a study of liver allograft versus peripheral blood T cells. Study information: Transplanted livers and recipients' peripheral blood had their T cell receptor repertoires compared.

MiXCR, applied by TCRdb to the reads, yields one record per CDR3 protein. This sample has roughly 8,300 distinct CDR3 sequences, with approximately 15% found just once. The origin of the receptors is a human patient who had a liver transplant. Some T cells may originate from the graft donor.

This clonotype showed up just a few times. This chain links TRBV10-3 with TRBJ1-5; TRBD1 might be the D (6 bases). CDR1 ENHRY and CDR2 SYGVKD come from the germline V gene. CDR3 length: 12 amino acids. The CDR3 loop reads CASGVRDQPQHF. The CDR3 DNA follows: TGTGCATCAGGGGTCCGGGATCAGCCCCAGCATTTT.

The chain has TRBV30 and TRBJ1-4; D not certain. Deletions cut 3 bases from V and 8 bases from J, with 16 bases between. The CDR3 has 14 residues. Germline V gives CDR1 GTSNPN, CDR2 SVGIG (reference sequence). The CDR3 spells CAWSTDLGGEKLFF. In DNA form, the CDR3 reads TGTGCCTGGAGCACGGACCTAGGAGGCGAAAAACTGTTTTTT.

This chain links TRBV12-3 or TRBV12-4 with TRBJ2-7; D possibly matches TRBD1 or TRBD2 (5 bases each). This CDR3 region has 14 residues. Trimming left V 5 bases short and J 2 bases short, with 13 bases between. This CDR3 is CASSARGLTYEQYF. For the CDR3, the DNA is TGTGCCAGCAGTGCTCGGGGCTTAACCTACGAGCAGTACTTC.

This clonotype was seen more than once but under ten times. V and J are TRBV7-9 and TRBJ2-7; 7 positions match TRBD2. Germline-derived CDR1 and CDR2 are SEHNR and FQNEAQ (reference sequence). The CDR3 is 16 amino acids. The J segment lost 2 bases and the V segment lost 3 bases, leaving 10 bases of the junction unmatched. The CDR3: CASSFWGGSFPYEQYF. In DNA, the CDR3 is TGTGCCAGCAGCTTCTGGGGCGGGAGTTTTCCCTACGAGCAGTACTTC.

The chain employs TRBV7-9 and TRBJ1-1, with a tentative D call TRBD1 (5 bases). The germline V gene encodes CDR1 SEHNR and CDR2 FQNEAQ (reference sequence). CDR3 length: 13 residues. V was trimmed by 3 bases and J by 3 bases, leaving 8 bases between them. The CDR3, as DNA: TGTGCCAGCAGCTTCGCCAGGGACACTGAAGCTTTCTTT. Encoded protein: CASSFARDTEAFF.